This T cell receptor (beta chain) was identified during a study of blood T cells in healthy people across ages. Germline V CDR1 and CDR2: MNHNY, SVGAGI (reference sequence). The CDR3 runs to 15 residues. V was trimmed by 2 bases and J by 5 bases, leaving 16 bases between them. Sample-barcoded 5' priming and a J-beta primer mix drove a second PCR of roughly 6 to 12 cycles. Individual samples furnished no less than 3 million CDR3-containing paired-end reads apiece. In TCRdb, the 5' RACE reads were re-called with MiXCR into one record per CDR3 protein. The repertoire has 550,000 to 600,000 distinct CDR3 sequences, 45% to 55% of them found once; the top ten carry 20% to 25%. General observations from the study: While age rose, TCR beta diversity per million T cells dropped in a roughly linear way. The study found more naive CD4+ cells and higher diversity in long-lived than aged donors.

This clonotype turned up a few times. Its specificity is unknown. This sequence may be a read error, since a much larger clone differs from it by one base. This sequence was found in an elderly man in good health. The rearrangement uses TRBV6-6 and TRBJ2-7; perhaps TRBD2 as D (5 bases). Sequenced sample: blood. The CDR3: CASSYARLGMNEQYF. CDR3 nucleotide sequence: TGTGCCAGCAGTTACGCCAGGCTCGGGATGAACGAGCAGTACTTC.